The 13 T cell receptor beta chains below come from one sample, sequenced in a study of blood T cell repertoires in COVID-19. Data came from immunoSEQ multiplex PCR; TCRdb stores just in-frame clones and leaves some out. The table includes around 210,000 clones, approximately 80% detected once. Specimen: peripheral blood. These receptor sequences come from a woman aged 80 or over with COVID-19, enrolled during active disease.

This chain connects TRBV5-1 to TRBJ2-1; tentatively, D is TRBD2 (5 bases). CDR1 is SGHRS and CDR2 is YFSETQ in the germline V gene. V shed 0 bases and J shed 0 bases, with 7 bases lying between them. This CDR3 spans 15 amino acids. This CDR3 reads CASSLVAISYNEQFF. CDR3 nucleotide sequence: TGCGCCAGCAGCTTGGTAGCGATCTCCTACAATGAGCAGTTCTTC.

The chain employs TRBV7-9 and TRBJ2-3; the D gene is possibly TRBD2 (7 bases). V was clipped by 1 base and J by 2 bases, with 10 bases between them. The CDR3 loop spans 15 amino acids. Per the germline V gene, CDR1 is SEHNR and CDR2 is FQNEAQ (reference sequence). CDR3 sequence: CASSLGGGTTDTQYF. CDR3 bases: TGTGCCAGCAGCTTAGGCGGGGGCACCACAGATACGCAGTATTTT.

The rearrangement joins TRBV12-3 or TRBV12-4 to TRBJ1-1; D not resolved. This CDR3 spans 11 amino acids. Trimming pared 5 bases from V and 7 bases from J, leaving 8 bases between. CDR3 sequence: CASSPEGEAFF. CDR3 coding DNA: TGTGCCAGCAGTCCGGAGGGTGAAGCTTTCTTT.

This sequence joins TRBV3-1 (or the pseudogene TRBV3-2) and TRBJ2-3, with 9 positions matching TRBD2. V gave up 5 bases and J gave up 0 bases; unmatched junction bases: 3. Germline CDR1 LGHDT, CDR2 YNNKEL (reference sequence). The CDR3 is 15 residues long. The CDR3 coding sequence is TGTGCCAGCAGCTCTAGCGGGGTGAGCACAGATACGCAGTATTTT. This sequence encodes CASSSSGVSTDTQYF.

The CDR3 DNA reads TGTGCCAGCTCACCCGGACTAGCGGACGTCTACGAGCAGTACTTC. Protein: CASSPGLADVYEQYF. This chain links TRBV18 with TRBJ2-7, with 10 bases that match TRBD2. This CDR3 has 15 residues. From germline, CDR1 is KGHSH and CDR2 LQKENI. Trimming removed 3 bases from V and 3 bases from J; junction bases left unmatched: 5.

The V and J genes are TRBV9 and TRBJ2-2; 8 bases map to TRBD1. V lost 4 bases to trimming and J lost 0 bases; unmatched junction nucleotides: 5. CDR3 length equals 16 residues. Germline-derived CDR1 and CDR2 are SGDLS and YYNGEE. The CDR3 DNA reads TGTGCCAGCAGCCCCGCAGGGGGCGCGAACACCGGGGAGCTGTTTTTT. Protein sequence: CASSPAGGANTGELFF. The whole variable domain, filled in from reference TRBV9 and TRBJ2-2, reads DSGVTQTPKHLITATGQRVTLRCSPRSGDLSVYWYQQSLDQGLQFLIQYYNGEERAKGNILERFSAQQFPDLHSELNLSSLELGDSALYFCASSPAGGANTGELFFGEGSRLTVL.

Here the CDR3 DNA reads TGCAGTGCTAGTCTGGGCAGCCAAGAGACCCAGTACTTC. Its protein is CSASLGSQETQYF. The rearrangement links TRBV20-1 to TRBJ2-5; no reliable D call. CDR3 length equals 13 residues. V was cut by 3 bases and J by 1 base, with 9 bases left in between. Germline CDR1 DFQATT, CDR2 SNEGSKA (reference sequence).

This chain connects TRBV5-1 to TRBJ2-5; 10 positions agree with TRBD2. The CDR3 totals 15 residues. J was trimmed by 3 bases and V by 0 bases; bases with no gene match: 2. The germline V gene encodes CDR1 SGHRS and CDR2 YFSETQ. The CDR3 is CASSLVGTSEETQYF. CDR3 sequence (DNA): TGCGCCAGCAGCTTGGTAGGGACTAGCGAAGAGACCCAGTACTTC.

The chain uses TRBV6-5 and TRBJ2-7; D ambiguous. Germline CDR1 reads MNHEY; CDR2 reads SVGAGI. Deletions cut 0 bases from V and 0 bases from J, with 9 bases between. The CDR3 has 15 amino acids. CDR3 coding DNA: TGTGCCAGCAGTTACTCTCCCCTCCCCTCCTACGAGCAGTACTTC. Protein: CASSYSPLPSYEQYF.

This clone came up once. V is TRBV6-1 and J is TRBJ2-5; a possible D gene is TRBD2 (5 bases). The V end lost 2 bases, the J end lost 3 bases, and 19 bases lay between the germline ends. This CDR3 is 17 amino acids long. Germline V lookup: CDR1 MNHNS, CDR2 SASEGT. CDR3 residues: CASSELMGRGLKETQYF. The CDR3 DNA follows: TGTGCCAGCAGTGAATTAATGGGGAGAGGGCTAAAAGAGACCCAGTACTTC.

The V call is TRBV6-1, the J call TRBJ1-1; 12 nucleotides line up with TRBD1. V gave up 2 bases and J gave up 13 bases; unmatched junction bases: 8. The length of the CDR3 is 14 residues. Germline V gene sequence: CDR1 MNHNS, CDR2 SASEGT. CDR3 residues: CASSETGTGGVGFF. CDR3 in DNA: TGTGCCAGCAGTGAAACCGGGACAGGGGGCGTCGGTTTCTTT.

V and J are TRBV2 and TRBJ1-4; D unresolved. V was trimmed by 0 bases and J by 7 bases, leaving 15 bases between them. The CDR3 has 16 amino acids. Germline CDR1 and CDR2: SNHLY and FYNNEI. The DNA of the CDR3 is TGTGCCAGCAGTGAAGCGGTGGTAGGACTACCTGAAAAACTGTTTTTT. This codes for CASSEAVVGLPEKLFF.

The genes are TRBV18 and TRBJ1-1; 7 bases fit TRBD1. V was pared by 5 bases and J by 3 bases, with 9 bases of the junction left unmatched. The CDR3 contains 15 residues. CDR1 is KGHSH and CDR2 is LQKENI in the germline V gene. The CDR3 coding sequence is TGTGCCAGCTCAGCGATTACAGGGGAGGACACTGAAGCTTTCTTT. Its translation: CASSAITGEDTEAFF.